This TCR beta chain was identified in a study of cytomegalovirus exposure and HLA in healthy donors. General observations from the study: The study designated around 150 TCR beta chains cytomegalovirus-associated. One later analysis, an examination of the 120 or so validation repertoires, found that first-cohort TCR clusters tended to co-occur in them.

The V gene lost 0 bases and the J gene lost 1 base, with 12 bases spanning the gap. CDR1 and CDR2 from the germline V gene are GTSNPN and SVGIG (reference sequence). This CDR3 comprises 15 residues. The donors were in the approximately 130-subject validation cohort; that cohort was separate from the roughly 700-subject first cohort. The assay was immunoSEQ multiplex PCR, and TCRdb's table has in-frame clones only and misses some. The sample contains under 200,000 clones, 89% of which appear only once. With regard to this clone: Its antigen is unidentified.

This receptor was taken from a man younger than 35 in good health and CMV-seropositive. Source material: PBMCs. V gene TRBV30 combines with J gene TRBJ1-1; perhaps TRBD1 as D (6 bases). Here the CDR3 reads CAWSVWGQGNTEAFF. Here the CDR3 DNA reads TGTGCCTGGAGTGTATGGGGGCAGGGGAACACTGAAGCTTTCTTT. Using reference TRBV30 and TRBJ1-1 for the parts outside the CDR3, the full variable domain is SQTIHQWPATLVQPVGSPLSLECTVEGTSNPNLYWYRQAAGRGLQLLFYSVGIGQISSEVPQNLSASRPQDRQFILSSKKLLLSDSGFYLCAWSVWGQGNTEAFFGQGTRLTVV.